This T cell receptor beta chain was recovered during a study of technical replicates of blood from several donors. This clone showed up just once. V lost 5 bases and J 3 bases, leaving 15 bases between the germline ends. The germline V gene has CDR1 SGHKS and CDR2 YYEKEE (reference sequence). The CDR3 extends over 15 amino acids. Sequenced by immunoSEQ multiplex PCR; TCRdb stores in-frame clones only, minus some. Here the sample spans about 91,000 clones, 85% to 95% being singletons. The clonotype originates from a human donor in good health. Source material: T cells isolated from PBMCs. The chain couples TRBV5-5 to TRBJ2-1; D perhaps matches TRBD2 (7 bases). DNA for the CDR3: TGTGCCAGCAGTTCGGGGGCTAGCGGCTACAATGAGCAGTTCTTC. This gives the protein CASSSGASGYNEQFF.